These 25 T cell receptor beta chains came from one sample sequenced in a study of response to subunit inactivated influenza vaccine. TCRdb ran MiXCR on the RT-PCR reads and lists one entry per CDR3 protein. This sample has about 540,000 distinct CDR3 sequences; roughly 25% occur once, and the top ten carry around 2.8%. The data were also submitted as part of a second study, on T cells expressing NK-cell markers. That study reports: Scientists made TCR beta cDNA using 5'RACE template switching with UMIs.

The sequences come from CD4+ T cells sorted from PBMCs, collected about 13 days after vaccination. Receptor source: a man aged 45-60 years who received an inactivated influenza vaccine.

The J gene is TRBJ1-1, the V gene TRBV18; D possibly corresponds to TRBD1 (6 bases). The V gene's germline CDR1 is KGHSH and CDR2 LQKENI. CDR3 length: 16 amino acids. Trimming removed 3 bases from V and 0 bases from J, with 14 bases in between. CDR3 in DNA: TGTGCCAGCTCACCGTCACTCAGGGGATTGAACACTGAAGCTTTCTTT. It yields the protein CASSPSLRGLNTEAFF. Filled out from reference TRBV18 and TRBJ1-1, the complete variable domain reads NAGVMQNPRHLVRRRGQEARLRCSPMKGHSHVYWYRQLPEEGLKFMVYLQKENIIDESGMPKERFSAEFPKEGPSILRIQQVVRGDSAAYFCASSPSLRGLNTEAFFGQGTRLTVV.

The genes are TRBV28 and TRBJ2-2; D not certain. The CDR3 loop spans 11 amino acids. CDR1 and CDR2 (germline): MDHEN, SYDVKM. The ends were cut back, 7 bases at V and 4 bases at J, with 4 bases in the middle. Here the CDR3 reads CASKATGELFF. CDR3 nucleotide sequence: TGTGCCAGCAAGGCCACCGGGGAGCTGTTTTTT. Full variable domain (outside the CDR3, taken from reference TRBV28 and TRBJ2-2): DVKVTQSSRYLVKRTGEKVFLECVQDMDHENMFWYRQDPGLGLRLIYFSYDVKMKEKGDIPEGYSVSREKKERFSLILESASTNQTSMYLCASKATGELFFGEGSRLTVL.

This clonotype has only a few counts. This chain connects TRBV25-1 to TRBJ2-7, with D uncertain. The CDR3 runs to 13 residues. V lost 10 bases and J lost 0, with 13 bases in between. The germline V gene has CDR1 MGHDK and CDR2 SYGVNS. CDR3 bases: TGTGCCACCACGACAAGGAGCTCCTACGAGCAGTACTTC. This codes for CATTTRSSYEQYF.

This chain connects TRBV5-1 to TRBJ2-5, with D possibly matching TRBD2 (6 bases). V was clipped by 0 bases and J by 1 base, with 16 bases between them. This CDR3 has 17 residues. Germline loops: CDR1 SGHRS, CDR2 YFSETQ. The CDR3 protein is CASSLGGMRGLQETQYF. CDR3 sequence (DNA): TGCGCCAGCAGCTTGGGGGGTATGAGGGGACTCCAAGAGACCCAGTACTTC.

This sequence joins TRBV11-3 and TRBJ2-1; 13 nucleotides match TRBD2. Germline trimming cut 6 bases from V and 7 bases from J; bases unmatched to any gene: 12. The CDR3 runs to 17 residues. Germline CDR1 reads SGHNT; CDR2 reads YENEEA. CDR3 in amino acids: CASSPPPGTSGKNEQFF. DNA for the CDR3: TGTGCCAGCAGTCCCCCTCCGGGGACTAGCGGGAAGAATGAGCAGTTCTTC.

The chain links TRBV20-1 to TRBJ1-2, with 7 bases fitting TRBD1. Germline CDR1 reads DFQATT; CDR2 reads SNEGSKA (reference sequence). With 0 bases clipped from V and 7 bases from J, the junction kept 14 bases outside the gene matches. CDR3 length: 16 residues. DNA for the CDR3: TGCAGTGCTAGAGATAGGGCGGAGACAGGGTTTTCTGGCTACACCTTC. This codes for CSARDRAETGFSGYTF.

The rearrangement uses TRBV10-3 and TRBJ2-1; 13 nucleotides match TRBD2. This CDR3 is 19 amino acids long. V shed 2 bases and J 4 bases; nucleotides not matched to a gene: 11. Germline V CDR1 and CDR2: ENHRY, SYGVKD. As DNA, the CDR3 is TGTGCCATCAGTGAGCTTAGAGGACTAGCGGGAGTGGAGTACAATGAGCAGTTCTTC. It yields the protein CAISELRGLAGVEYNEQFF.

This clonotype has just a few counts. The CDR3 loop is CASSLRSGLRGGEQFF. The CDR3 region has the DNA TGTGCCAGCAGTTTACGTTCGGGACTGAGGGGCGGTGAGCAGTTCTTC. The chain couples TRBV12-3 or TRBV12-4 to TRBJ2-1; TRBD2 might be the D (6 bases). The CDR3 sequence is 16 residues long. V was shortened by 2 bases and J by 9 bases, with 20 bases between the two germline ends.

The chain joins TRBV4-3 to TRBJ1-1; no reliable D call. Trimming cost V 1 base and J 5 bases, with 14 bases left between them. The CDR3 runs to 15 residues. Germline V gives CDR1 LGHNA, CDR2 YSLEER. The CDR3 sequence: CASSQVGIPGTEAFF. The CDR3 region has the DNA TGCGCCAGCAGCCAAGTGGGAATCCCGGGGACTGAAGCTTTCTTT.

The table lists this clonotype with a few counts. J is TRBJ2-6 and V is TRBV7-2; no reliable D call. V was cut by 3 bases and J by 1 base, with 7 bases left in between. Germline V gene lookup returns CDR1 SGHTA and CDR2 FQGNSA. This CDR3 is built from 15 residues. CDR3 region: CASSLKMSGANVLTF. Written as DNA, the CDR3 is TGTGCCAGCAGCTTGAAAATGTCTGGGGCCAACGTCCTGACTTTC.

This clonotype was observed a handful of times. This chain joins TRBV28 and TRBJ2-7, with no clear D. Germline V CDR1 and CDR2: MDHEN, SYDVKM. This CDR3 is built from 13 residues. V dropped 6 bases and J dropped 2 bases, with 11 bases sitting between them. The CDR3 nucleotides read TGTGCCAGCAGGGCTTTGCGTACCTACGAGCAGTACTTC. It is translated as CASRALRTYEQYF.

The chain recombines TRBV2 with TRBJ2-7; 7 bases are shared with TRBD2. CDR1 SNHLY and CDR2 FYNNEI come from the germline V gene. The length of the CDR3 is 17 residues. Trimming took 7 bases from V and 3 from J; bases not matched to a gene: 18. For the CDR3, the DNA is TGTGCCAGCACTACGTCGGGGGGATCACCCCCTTACTACGAGCAGTACTTC. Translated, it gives CASTTSGGSPPYYEQYF.

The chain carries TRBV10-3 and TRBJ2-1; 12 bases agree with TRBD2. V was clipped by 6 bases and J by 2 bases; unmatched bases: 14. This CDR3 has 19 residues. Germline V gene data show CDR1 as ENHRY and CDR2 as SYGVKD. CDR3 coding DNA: TGTGCCATCAGAGGGGCCCCTATAGGACTAGCGGGAACCTACAATGAGCAGTTCTTC. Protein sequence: CAIRGAPIGLAGTYNEQFF.

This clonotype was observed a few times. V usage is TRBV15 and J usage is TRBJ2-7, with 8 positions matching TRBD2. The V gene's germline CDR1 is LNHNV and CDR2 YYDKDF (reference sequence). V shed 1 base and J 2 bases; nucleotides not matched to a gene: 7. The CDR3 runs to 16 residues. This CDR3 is CATSRGSTSGPYEQYF. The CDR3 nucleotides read TGTGCCACCAGCAGAGGTTCCACTAGCGGCCCCTACGAGCAGTACTTC.

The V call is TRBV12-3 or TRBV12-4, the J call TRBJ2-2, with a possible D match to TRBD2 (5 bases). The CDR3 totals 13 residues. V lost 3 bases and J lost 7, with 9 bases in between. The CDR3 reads CASSLGAVGELFF. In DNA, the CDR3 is TGTGCCAGCAGTTTGGGAGCGGTCGGGGAGCTGTTTTTT.

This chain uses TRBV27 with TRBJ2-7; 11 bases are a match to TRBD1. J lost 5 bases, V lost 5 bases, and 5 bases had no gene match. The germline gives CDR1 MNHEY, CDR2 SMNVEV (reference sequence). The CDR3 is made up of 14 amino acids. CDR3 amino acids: CASSRTGGLHEQYF. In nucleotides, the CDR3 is TGTGCCAGCAGTCGGACAGGGGGCTTGCACGAGCAGTACTTC.

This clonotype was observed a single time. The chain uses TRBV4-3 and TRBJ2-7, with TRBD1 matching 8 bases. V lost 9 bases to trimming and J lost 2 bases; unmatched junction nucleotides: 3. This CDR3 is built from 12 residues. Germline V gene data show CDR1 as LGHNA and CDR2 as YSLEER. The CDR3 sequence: CARQGVPYEQYF. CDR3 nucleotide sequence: TGCGCCAGACAGGGGGTGCCCTACGAGCAGTACTTC.

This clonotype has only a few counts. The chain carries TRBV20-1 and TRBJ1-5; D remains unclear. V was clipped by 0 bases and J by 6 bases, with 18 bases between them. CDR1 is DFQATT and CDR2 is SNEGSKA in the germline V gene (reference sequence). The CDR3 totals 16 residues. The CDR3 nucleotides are TGCAGTGCTAGAGACTCGGGCCCGCAGGCGGGTCAGCCCCAGCATTTT. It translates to CSARDSGPQAGQPQHF.

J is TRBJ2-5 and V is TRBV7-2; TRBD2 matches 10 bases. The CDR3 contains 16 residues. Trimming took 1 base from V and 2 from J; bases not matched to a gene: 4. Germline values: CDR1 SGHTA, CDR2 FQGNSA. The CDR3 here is CASSLVGTSAQETQYF. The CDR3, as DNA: TGTGCCAGCAGCTTAGTCGGGACTAGCGCTCAAGAGACCCAGTACTTC.

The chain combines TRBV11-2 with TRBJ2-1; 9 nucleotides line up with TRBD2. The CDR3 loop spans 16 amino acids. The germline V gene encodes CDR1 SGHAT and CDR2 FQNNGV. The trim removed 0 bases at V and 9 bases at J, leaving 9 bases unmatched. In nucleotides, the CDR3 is TGTGCCAGCAGCTTAGAAAGACTAGCGGATGGGGGTGAGCAGTTCTTC. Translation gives CASSLERLADGGEQFF.

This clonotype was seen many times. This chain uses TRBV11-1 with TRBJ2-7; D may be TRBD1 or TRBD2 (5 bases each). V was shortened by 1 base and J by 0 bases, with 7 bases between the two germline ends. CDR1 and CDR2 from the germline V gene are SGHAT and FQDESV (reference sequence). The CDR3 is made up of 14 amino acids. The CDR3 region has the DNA TGTGCCAGCAGCTTAGTGGGACCCTCCTACGAGCAGTACTTC. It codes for CASSLVGPSYEQYF. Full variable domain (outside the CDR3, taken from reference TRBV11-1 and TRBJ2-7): EAEVAQSPRYKITEKSQAVAFWCDPISGHATLYWYRQILGQGPELLVQFQDESVVDDSQLPKDRFSAERLKGVDSTLKIQPAELGDSAMYLCASSLVGPSYEQYFGPGTRLTVT.

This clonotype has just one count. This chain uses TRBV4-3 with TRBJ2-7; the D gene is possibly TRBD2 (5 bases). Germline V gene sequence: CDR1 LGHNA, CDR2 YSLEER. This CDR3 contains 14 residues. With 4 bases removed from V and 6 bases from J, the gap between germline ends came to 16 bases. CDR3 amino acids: CASSPEVATTEQYF. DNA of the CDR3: TGCGCCAGCAGCCCGGAGGTGGCTACTACCGAGCAGTACTTC.

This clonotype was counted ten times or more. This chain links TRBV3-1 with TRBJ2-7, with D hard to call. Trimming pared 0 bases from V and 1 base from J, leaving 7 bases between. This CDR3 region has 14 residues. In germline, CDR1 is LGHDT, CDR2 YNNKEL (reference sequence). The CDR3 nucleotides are TGTGCCAGCAGCCAAGACTCCGGTTCCTACGAGCAGTACTTC. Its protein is CASSQDSGSYEQYF.

The CDR3 region has the DNA TGCAGCGCCAGCGTAGGCTCTGGGGCCAACGTCCTGACTTTC. Amino acid sequence: CSASVGSGANVLTF. The V gene is TRBV29-1, the J gene TRBJ2-6; D unclear. The V and J ends lost 7 bases and 0 bases respectively, with 10 bases between them. The CDR3 spans 14 residues. Germline V lookup: CDR1 SQVTM, CDR2 ANQGSEA.

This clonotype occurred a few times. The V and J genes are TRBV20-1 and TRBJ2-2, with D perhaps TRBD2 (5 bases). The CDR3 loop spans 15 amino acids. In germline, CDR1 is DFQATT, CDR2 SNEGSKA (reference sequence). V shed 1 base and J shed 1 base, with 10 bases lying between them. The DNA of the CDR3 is TGCAGTGCTAGAGCCACTAGGGTGAACACCGGGGAGCTGTTTTTT. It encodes CSARATRVNTGELFF.